This T cell receptor (beta chain) was obtained from a study of PD-1 blockade in classical Hodgkin lymphoma. Time point noted: cycle 4 day 1 (C4D1), after less than 7 weeks of nivolumab. After autologous stem cell transplantation all patients relapsed, and prior brentuximab vedotin exposure differed between cohorts. The protocol was immunoSEQ multiplex PCR, while the TCRdb copy is restricted to in-frame clones and leaves out a portion. The profile shows about 47,000 clones, 80% of them singletons. A word on this clone: Its specificity is unknown.

Broader study findings: Reports indicated that newly diagnosed patients had lower baseline TCR diversity than healthy donors did. Excluded were patients who started nivolumab under 1 year after ASCT, a group that had lower diversity.

V lost 2 bases to trimming and J lost 3 bases, with 10 bases between them. The CDR3 has 15 residues. CDR1 is SGHNT and CDR2 is YENEEA in the germline V gene. The clonotype originates from a human donor with classical Hodgkin lymphoma. The chain carries TRBV11-3 and TRBJ2-2; weak D call: TRBD1 (6 bases). The sequencing used peripheral blood mononuclear cells (PBMCs), collected before the fourth cycle of nivolumab. The CDR3 DNA follows: TGTGCCAGCAGCTTACTCAGGGGTGACACCGGGGAGCTGTTTTTT. Its protein product is CASSLLRGDTGELFF.